This T cell receptor (beta chain) derives from a study of CDR3 diversity in severe acne. This clonotype occurred many times. V lost 5 bases and J lost 3; bases outside the gene matches: 19. Germline V CDR1 and CDR2: SGHAT, FQNNGV. The CDR3 has 20 amino acids. TCRdb processed the PCR reads anew with MiXCR; each CDR3 protein has one entry. The sample has more than 80,000 distinct CDR3 sequences, about half seen once. The chain joins TRBV11-2 to TRBJ2-3, with 11 bases matching TRBD2. Sequenced sample: blood. The receptor was derived from a male donor with severe acne vulgaris. The CDR3 loop is CASSIRPGLAASRGTDTQYF. DNA of the CDR3: TGTGCCAGCAGCATTAGACCGGGACTAGCGGCCTCACGGGGGACAGATACGCAGTATTTT.